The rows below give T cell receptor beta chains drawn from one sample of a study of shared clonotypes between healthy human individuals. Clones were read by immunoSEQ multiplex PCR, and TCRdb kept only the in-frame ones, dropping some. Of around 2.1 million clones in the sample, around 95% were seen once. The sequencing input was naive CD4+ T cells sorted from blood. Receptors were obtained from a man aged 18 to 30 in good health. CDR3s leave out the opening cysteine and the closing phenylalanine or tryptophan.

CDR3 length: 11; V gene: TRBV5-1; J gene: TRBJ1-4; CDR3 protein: ATTDLLGEKLF
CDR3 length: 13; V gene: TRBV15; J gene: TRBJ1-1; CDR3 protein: ATSRPSDPNTEAF
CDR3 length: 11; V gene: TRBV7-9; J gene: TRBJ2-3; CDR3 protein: ASSLGSVITQY
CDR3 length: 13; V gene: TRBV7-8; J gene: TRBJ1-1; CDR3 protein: ASSLEELMNTEAF
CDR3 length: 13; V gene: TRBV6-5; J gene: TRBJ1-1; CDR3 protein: ASGQPRTGNTEAF
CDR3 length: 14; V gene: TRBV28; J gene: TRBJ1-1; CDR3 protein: ASSYSTGAGNTEAF
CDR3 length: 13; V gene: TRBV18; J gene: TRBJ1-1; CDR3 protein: ASSPARIMNTEAF
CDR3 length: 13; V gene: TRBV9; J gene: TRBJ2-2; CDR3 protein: ASSVESANTGELF
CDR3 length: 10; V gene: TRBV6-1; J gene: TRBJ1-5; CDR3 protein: ASSAGDQPQH
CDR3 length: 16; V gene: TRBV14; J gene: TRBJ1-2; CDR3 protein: ASSQAWTGGSKGYGYT
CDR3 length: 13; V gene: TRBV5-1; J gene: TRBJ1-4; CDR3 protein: ASSAGQGAGEKLF
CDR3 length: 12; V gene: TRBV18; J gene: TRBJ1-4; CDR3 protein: ASSNTATNEKLF
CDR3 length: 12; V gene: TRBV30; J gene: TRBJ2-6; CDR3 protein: AWGRGIGANVLT
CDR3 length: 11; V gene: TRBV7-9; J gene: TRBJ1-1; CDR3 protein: ASSRHMNTEAF
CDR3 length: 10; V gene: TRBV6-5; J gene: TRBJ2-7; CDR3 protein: ASTDRGYEQY
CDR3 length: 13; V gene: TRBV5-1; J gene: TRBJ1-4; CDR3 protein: ASSSSGTGDEKLF
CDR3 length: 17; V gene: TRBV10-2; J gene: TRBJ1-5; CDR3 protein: ASSEYSGSTVYSNQPQH
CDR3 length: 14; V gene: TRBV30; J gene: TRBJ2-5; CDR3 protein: AWSPGLAGGKETQY
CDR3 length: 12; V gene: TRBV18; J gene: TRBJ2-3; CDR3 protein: ASSPRQGADTQY
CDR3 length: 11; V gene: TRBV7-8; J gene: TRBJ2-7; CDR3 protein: ASTRTGGYEQY
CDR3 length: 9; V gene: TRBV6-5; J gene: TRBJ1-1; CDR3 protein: ASSLRTEAF
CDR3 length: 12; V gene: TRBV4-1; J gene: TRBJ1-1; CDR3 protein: ASSHDRGNAEAF
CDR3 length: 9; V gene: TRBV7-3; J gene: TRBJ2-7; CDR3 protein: ASSSGGPKY
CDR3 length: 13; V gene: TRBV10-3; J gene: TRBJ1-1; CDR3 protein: AISGTETMNTEAF
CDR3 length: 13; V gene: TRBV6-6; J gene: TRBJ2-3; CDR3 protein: ASTHGQSLGDTQY
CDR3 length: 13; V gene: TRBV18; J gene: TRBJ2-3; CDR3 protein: ASSPGTGSTDTQY
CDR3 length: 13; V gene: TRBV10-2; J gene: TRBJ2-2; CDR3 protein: ASSPSGGLTGELF
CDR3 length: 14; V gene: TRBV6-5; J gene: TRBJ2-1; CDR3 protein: ASSSPGQGPYNEQF
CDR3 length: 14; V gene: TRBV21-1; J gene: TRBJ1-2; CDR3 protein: ASSKLRVRESYGYT
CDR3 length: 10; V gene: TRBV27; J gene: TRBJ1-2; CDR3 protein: ASSLTGQGYT
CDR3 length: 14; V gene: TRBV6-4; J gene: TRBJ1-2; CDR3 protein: ASSDSTGKGNYGYT
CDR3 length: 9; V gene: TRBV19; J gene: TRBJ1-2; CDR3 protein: ASRTGESYT
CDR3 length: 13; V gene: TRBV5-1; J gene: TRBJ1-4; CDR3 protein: ASSLATAGNEKLF
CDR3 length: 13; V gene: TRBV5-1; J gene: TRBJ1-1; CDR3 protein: ASSFIGTSNTEAF
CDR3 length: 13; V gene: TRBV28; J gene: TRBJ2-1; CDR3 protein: ASSPGLVGGNEQF
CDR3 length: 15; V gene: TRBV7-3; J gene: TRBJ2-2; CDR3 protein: ASSLTAVLGATGELF
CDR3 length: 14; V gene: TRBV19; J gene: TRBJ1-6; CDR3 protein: ASSSWDRTTYSPLH
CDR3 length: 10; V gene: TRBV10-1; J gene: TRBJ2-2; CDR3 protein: ASRPGTGELF
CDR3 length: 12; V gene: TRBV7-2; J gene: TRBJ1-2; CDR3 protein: ASSPRGRRNGYT
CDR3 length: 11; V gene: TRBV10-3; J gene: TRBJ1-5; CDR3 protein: AITEQADQPQH
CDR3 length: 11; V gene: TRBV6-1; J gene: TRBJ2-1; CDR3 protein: ARSRDIYNEQF
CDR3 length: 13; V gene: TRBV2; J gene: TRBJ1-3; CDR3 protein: ASSADSRSGNTIY
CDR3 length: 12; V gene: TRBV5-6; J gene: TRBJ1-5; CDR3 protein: ASSPAGREQPQH
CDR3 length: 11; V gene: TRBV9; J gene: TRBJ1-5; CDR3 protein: ASSGQGNQPQH
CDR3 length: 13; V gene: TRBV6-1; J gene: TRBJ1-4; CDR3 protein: ASSEVGGLYEKLF
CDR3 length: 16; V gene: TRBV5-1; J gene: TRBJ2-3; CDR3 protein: ASSLWGHLETSTDTQY
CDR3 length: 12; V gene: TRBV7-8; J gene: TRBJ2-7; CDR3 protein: ASSLRGGGYEQY
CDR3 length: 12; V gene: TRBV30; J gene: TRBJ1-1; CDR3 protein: AWTERLVVPEAF
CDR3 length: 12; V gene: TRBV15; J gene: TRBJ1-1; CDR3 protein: ATSRETGGTEAF
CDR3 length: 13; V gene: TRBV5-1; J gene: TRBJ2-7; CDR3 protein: ASSPEGQGFYEQY
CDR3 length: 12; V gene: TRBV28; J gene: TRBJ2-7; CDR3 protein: ASRTTGGSYEQY
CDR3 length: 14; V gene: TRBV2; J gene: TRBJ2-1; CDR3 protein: ASTLRASGGRNEQF
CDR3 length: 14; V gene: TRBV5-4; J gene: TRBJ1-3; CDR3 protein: ASSLTGTDSGNTIY